These 10 T cell receptor beta chains were sequenced from one sample in a study of blood T cell repertoires in COVID-19. Libraries were prepared by immunoSEQ multiplex PCR; TCRdb keeps only in-frame clonotypes and omits some of them. This repertoire shows around 70,000 clones, over 80% found once; its top ten account for less than 2%. Sequenced material: peripheral blood. The receptors stem from a woman aged 60 to 75 with acute or convalescent COVID-19.

This chain links TRBV28 with TRBJ1-2; D not certain. Germline V gene sequence: CDR1 MDHEN, CDR2 SYDVKM. The ends were cut back, 5 bases at V and 8 bases at J, with 9 bases in the middle. This CDR3 region has 11 residues. The CDR3 sequence is CASSDAGGYTF. CDR3 nucleotides: TGTGCCAGCAGTGACGCGGGGGGCTACACCTTC.

The rearrangement links TRBV6-5 to TRBJ2-3; 12 nucleotides align to TRBD1. V gave up 2 bases and J gave up 6 bases; unmatched junction bases: 3. Per germline, CDR1 MNHEY and CDR2 SVGAGI. This CDR3 is built from 15 residues. CDR3 in amino acids: CASSYIGTGGDTQYF. The CDR3 DNA reads as TGTGCCAGCAGTTACATAGGGACAGGGGGCGATACGCAGTATTTT.

This sequence joins TRBV6-2 or TRBV6-3 and TRBJ2-7; D perhaps matches TRBD2 (5 bases). V dropped 5 bases and J dropped 4 bases, with 18 bases sitting between them. The CDR3 extends over 15 amino acids. Germline loops: CDR1 MNHEY, CDR2 SVGEGT. Here the CDR3 DNA reads TGTGCCAGCAGTCAGGCAGGTGGAGGACTGTACGAGCAGTACTTC. The encoded protein is CASSQAGGGLYEQYF.

The rearrangement links TRBV5-1 to TRBJ1-4; the match to TRBD1 covers 9 bases. CDR3 length equals 14 residues. CDR1 and CDR2 from the germline V gene are SGHRS and YFSETQ. Trimming at V came to 7 bases and at J to 6 bases, leaving 7 bases not matched to a gene. DNA for the CDR3: TGCGCCAGCTCCATCGGACAGGGGTATGAAAAACTGTTTTTT. Translating it yields CASSIGQGYEKLFF.

The chain has TRBV30 and TRBJ2-5; 7 nucleotides match TRBD1. The CDR3 is 13 residues long. Trimming cost V 5 bases and J 1 base; bases outside gene matches: 4. Germline loops: CDR1 GTSNPN, CDR2 SVGIG (reference sequence). The CDR3 DNA sequence: TGTGCCTGGGCCGGGACAGCCCAAGAGACCCAGTACTTC. This sequence encodes CAWAGTAQETQYF.

This clone appeared once. This chain links TRBV5-6 with TRBJ2-2; D gene uncertain. CDR1 and CDR2 (germline): SGHDT, YYEEEE. This CDR3 has 13 amino acids. Trimming took off 0 bases at V and 4 bases at J, with 4 bases between the two ends. The CDR3 sequence is CASSLVSTGELFF. The CDR3 nucleotides are TGTGCCAGCAGCTTGGTCAGCACCGGGGAGCTGTTTTTT.

The chain uses TRBV7-9 and TRBJ2-7; 7 bases align to TRBD1. V lost 0 bases and J lost 4; bases outside the gene matches: 12. The CDR3 spans 17 residues. CDR1 SEHNR and CDR2 FQNEAQ come from the germline V gene (reference sequence). The CDR3 sequence: CASSLATPGGTGYEQYF. CDR3 DNA sequence: TGTGCCAGCAGCTTAGCAACCCCAGGGGGAACGGGATACGAGCAGTACTTC.

This chain uses TRBV18 with TRBJ1-1, with 8 bases identical to TRBD1. CDR1 and CDR2 from the germline V gene are KGHSH and LQKENI. After removal of 1 base from V and 8 bases from J, the junction contained 9 bases not matched to a gene. CDR3 size: 15 residues. The CDR3 loop reads CASSPLFPGQEEAFF. The CDR3 DNA reads TGTGCCAGCTCACCACTTTTCCCGGGACAGGAGGAAGCTTTCTTT.

The chain uses TRBV6-4 and TRBJ1-1; D is possibly TRBD1 (5 bases). The CDR3 totals 13 residues. Trimming took 2 bases from V and 6 from J, leaving 10 bases between them. The germline V gene encodes CDR1 MRHNA and CDR2 SNTAGT. CDR3 DNA sequence: TGTGCCAGCAGTGACGAGGGAGGGGCTGAAGCTTTCTTT. Protein sequence: CASSDEGGAEAFF.

This rearrangement joins TRBV2 to TRBJ1-5; a possible D gene is TRBD1 (5 bases). CDR3 length equals 14 residues. V was clipped by 7 bases and J by 9 bases, with 19 bases between them. Germline V gene sequence: CDR1 SNHLY, CDR2 FYNNEI. The CDR3 DNA reads as TGTGCCAGCAATTTCCAGGGTTCACGTTGGCCCCAGCATTTT. This encodes CASNFQGSRWPQHF.